These 5 T cell receptor beta chains share one sample of origin, sequenced in a study of blood T cell repertoires in COVID-19 (dated by TCRdb to the early 2020s). The library was produced with the immunoSEQ multiplex PCR assay. Drawn from immuneACCESS, this table holds only the in-frame rearrangements with V and J called that TCRdb kept. Clones are partly lost; checked studies trace under half to an unresolved V gene and leave the rest unexplained. This sample lists over 200,000 clones; around 85% were detected once. Of the sample, 3% to 3.5% is held by the ten largest clones. Sample: PBMCs or T cells enriched from blood (not recorded which). Source of these receptors: a woman in her forties or fifties in a cohort exposed to, infected with or recovered from COVID-19 (not recorded which).

This chain uses TRBV3-1 (or the pseudogene TRBV3-2) with TRBJ1-2; D is ambiguous. This CDR3 contains 14 residues. Germline V gene sequence: CDR1 LGHDT, CDR2 YNNKEL (reference sequence). V was pared by 4 bases and J by 1 base, with 10 bases between. The CDR3 sequence is CASSRDGRNYGYTF. The CDR3 region has the DNA TGTGCCAGCAGCCGAGACGGTCGTAACTATGGCTACACCTTC.

This chain connects TRBV19 to TRBJ2-3; D ambiguous. Germline V gene lookup returns CDR1 LNHDA and CDR2 SQIVND (reference sequence). Trimming removed 7 bases from V and 3 bases from J, with 14 bases in between. The CDR3 runs 14 residues. The CDR3: CASNNGPGTDTQYF. The CDR3 bases are TGTGCCAGTAACAATGGGCCAGGAACAGATACGCAGTATTTT.

This clone has just a few counts. This chain joins TRBV9 and TRBJ2-3; 8 bases agree with TRBD2. The ends lost 6 bases at V and 6 bases at J; junction bases unmatched: 9. Germline loops: CDR1 SGDLS, CDR2 YYNGEE. The CDR3 is 14 residues long. The CDR3 bases are TGTGCCAGCACCACCGGGGGGGGAGTTGATACGCAGTATTTT. It yields the protein CASTTGGGVDTQYF.

The CDR3 DNA follows: TGTGCCAGCAGCTTAGATCGGGCTAACTATGGCTACACCTTC. It encodes CASSLDRANYGYTF. The rearrangement joins TRBV11-2 to TRBJ1-2; D not resolved. The V end lost 0 bases, the J end lost 0 bases, and 5 bases lay between the germline ends. Germline CDR1 is SGHAT and CDR2 is FQNNGV. The CDR3 length is 14 residues.

This sequence joins TRBV5-1 and TRBJ2-7; TRBD2 might be the D (6 bases). This CDR3 is 13 amino acids long. Germline V gives CDR1 SGHRS, CDR2 YFSETQ. V lost 4 bases to trimming and J lost 4 bases, with 12 bases between them. CDR3 amino acids: CASSIPRGYEQYF. The DNA of the CDR3 is TGCGCCAGCAGCATACCACGGGGGTACGAGCAGTACTTC.